This T cell receptor beta chain was identified in a study of T cell responses to AZD1222 COVID-19 vaccine (dated by TCRdb to 2020 to 2022). Concerning the study at large: A total of 233 trial participants underwent TCR sequencing, of whom about 210 received two doses of AZD1222 and about 26 received two doses of the MenACWY control vaccine. Trial participants were enrolled into age subgroups of 18-55, 56-69 and 70-plus years, which contained around 140, 26 and 57 TCR-sequenced participants, respectively.

V trim: 4 bases; J trim: 2 bases; unmatched bases: 4. From cysteine to valine, the CDR3 is 14 amino acids long. The DNA shown is the 42-base CDR3, in frame from base 1. With respect to this clone: The specificity of this receptor is unknown. The record has no base qualities; no much larger clone is one base away.

The CDR3 regions of human TCRbeta chains were analyzed by immunosequencing. As for how the authors treated the data: Repertoire TCRs were matched against a reference library of SARS-CoV-2-specific TCRs generated with the MIRA antigen-specificity platform. Breadth was defined as the fraction of unique TCRs that were SARS-CoV-2-associated, and depth was defined as the fraction of total T cells that were SARS-CoV-2-associated. Using the MIRA data, every spike-specific TCR was mapped to the spike region that the TCR reacted to and assigned to either a CD4 or a CD8 class. Log10-transformed breadth and depth values were compared by one-way ANOVA with Sidak's multiple comparisons tests. TCRdb took over this immuneACCESS table, retaining in-frame rearrangements with V and J assigned. Such tables are incomplete; in checked studies, under half of the missing clones stem from an unresolved V gene, and the remainder is unexplained. V and J calls and clone size are copied from that table; D and trimming were computed from the DNA. In all, the sample holds about 150,000 clones, and 82% of those were seen once. The ten largest clones capture about 4% of the sample.

The time point label for this specimen denotes: baseline before first vaccination. The treatment or condition label on this specimen signifies: meningococcal conjugate vaccine given as trial control. The vaccinee samples were drawn from two UK trials, COV001 and COV002, one of which was a single-blind randomized controlled phase 2/3 trial testing AZD1222 (ChAdOx1 nCoV-19) in healthy adults. Trial participant PBMC samples were collected at day 0 and day 28 after the second dose for TCRbeta chain sequencing. Here is what the overall study found, with its caveats: Conclusions about previously exposed vaccinees were limited because only a handful of AZD1222 recipients were SARS-CoV-2 seropositive at baseline. A significant rise in spike-specific TCR breadth and depth was observed after two AZD1222 doses relative to day 0 and relative to MenACWY recipients. Participants were mostly white British, with more females than males. The authors suggested clonal diversity may have been underestimated. The whole spike protein was spanned by vaccine-associated CD4 TCRs, and dominant responses were seen in regions 160-218 and 743-854. Reportedly, close to half of the unique spike-specific TCRs recognized epitopes lying outside the regions that are mutated in the B.1.351 and B.1.1.7 variants. In the small 56-69-year group, the increase in depth fell short of significance, most likely because of low power. No day 14 peak-response samples were available, so repertoires were characterized only after the peak T cell response.

The sequences come from peripheral blood, collected on day 0 of MenACWY control vaccination. The V gene is TRBV23-1 and the J gene is TRBJ2-7, and 8 junctional nucleotides match TRBD1. TRBV23-1 is recorded as an ORF, its role being uncertain. The clonotype was recovered from an adult in good health. The sequence in DNA is TGCGCCAGCAGTCCGACAGGGGAGACCTACGAGCAGTACGTC. Its protein is CASSPTGETYEQYV.